This passage covers 24 T cell receptor beta chains from one sample sequenced in a study of control samples from healthy donors and cancer patients. Clones were read by immunoSEQ multiplex PCR, and TCRdb kept only the in-frame ones, dropping some. The data contain roughly 94,000 clones, around 84% of them singletons. Sequenced sample: PBMCs. The receptor source for this set is an older man with lung cancer.

This clone was seen just once. V usage is TRBV21-1 and J usage is TRBJ1-6. TRBV21-1 is annotated as a pseudogene. This CDR3 has 12 residues. The CDR3 loop reads CASRRGRSPLHF. The CDR3 DNA is TGTGCCAGCAGGCGGGGCCGGTCACCCCTCCACTTT.

The rearrangement links TRBV6-5 to TRBJ2-7; D not resolved. The germline CDR1 and CDR2 sequences are MNHEY and SVGAGI. The ends were cut back, 6 bases at V and 6 bases at J, with 12 bases in the middle. CDR3 length: 12 residues. CDR3: CASRASAAEQYF. CDR3 coding DNA: TGTGCCAGCAGGGCATCGGCTGCCGAGCAGTACTTC.

The chain has TRBV18 and TRBJ2-4; possible D gene TRBD1, 5 bases. Trimming took 0 bases from V and 0 from J, leaving 12 bases between them. In germline, CDR1 is KGHSH, CDR2 LQKENI. The CDR3 runs to 17 residues. CDR3 sequence: CASSPPGQPLAKNIQYF. CDR3 DNA: TGTGCCAGCTCACCACCGGGGCAGCCCTTAGCCAAAAACATTCAGTACTTC.

This chain connects TRBV18 to TRBJ2-3; 9 bases map to TRBD2. Germline-derived CDR1 and CDR2 are KGHSH and LQKENI. The ends lost 2 bases at V and 0 bases at J; junction bases unmatched: 0. The length of the CDR3 is 15 residues. This chain's CDR3 is CASSPAGGSTDTQYF. In nucleotides, the CDR3 is TGTGCCAGCTCACCAGCGGGGGGGAGCACAGATACGCAGTATTTT.

V and J are TRBV19 and TRBJ1-2, with no clear D. CDR1 and CDR2 from the germline V gene are LNHDA and SQIVND (reference sequence). The CDR3 has 14 amino acids. Trimming removed 7 bases at V and 5 bases at J, with 17 bases between. The CDR3 reads CASTPPGRLYGYTF. In DNA, the CDR3 is TGTGCCAGTACGCCCCCGGGCCGGCTGTATGGCTACACCTTC.

The chain carries TRBV6-2 or TRBV6-3 and TRBJ2-7, with unresolved D. Germline V gene data show CDR1 as MNHEY and CDR2 as SVGEGT. V was shortened by 4 bases and J by 7 bases, with 20 bases between the two germline ends. The CDR3 runs to 15 residues. The CDR3 bases are TGTGCCAGCAGTTCTCTAGGGCCCAAAGTTATTGAGCAGTACTTC. This translates into CASSSLGPKVIEQYF.

The genes are TRBV7-9 and TRBJ2-3; D is perhaps TRBD2 (5 bases). The CDR3 covers 14 residues. The germline V gene has CDR1 SEHNR and CDR2 FQNEAQ (reference sequence). Trimming left V 6 bases short and J 4 bases short, with 14 bases between. This CDR3 is CASRGARYADTQYF. In DNA form, the CDR3 reads TGTGCCAGCAGGGGAGCGAGGTATGCAGATACGCAGTATTTT. Supplemented by reference TRBV7-9 and TRBJ2-3, the full variable domain reads DTGVSQNPRHKITKRGQNVTFRCDPISEHNRLYWYRQTLGQGPEFLTYFQNEAQLEKSRLLSDRFSAERPKGSFSTLEIQRTEQGDSAMYLCASRGARYADTQYFGPGTRLTVL.

The chain uses TRBV7-9 and TRBJ1-1; perhaps TRBD1 as D (5 bases). Trimming removed 1 base at V and 4 bases at J, with 22 bases between. The CDR3 has 18 residues. The germline CDR1 and CDR2 sequences are SEHNR and FQNEAQ (reference sequence). CDR3 sequence reads: CASSLGTGTAKRVTEAFF. The CDR3 DNA sequence: TGTGCCAGCAGCTTAGGAACTGGGACGGCGAAACGGGTCACTGAAGCTTTCTTT.

The rearrangement joins TRBV3-1 (or the pseudogene TRBV3-2) to TRBJ1-6; unclear D gene. The CDR3 totals 14 residues. Germline assignment: CDR1 LGHDT and CDR2 YNNKEL (reference sequence). V lost 0 bases, J lost 5 bases, and 5 bases lay in between. CDR3 nucleotides: TGTGCCAGCAGCCAAGACAGGAATAATTCACCCCTCCACTTT. Translating it yields CASSQDRNNSPLHF.

This clone occurred a few times. The chain has TRBV7-2 and TRBJ1-5; 8 bases match TRBD1. The trim removed 4 bases at V and 6 bases at J, leaving 8 bases unmatched. This CDR3 comprises 15 residues. CDR1 and CDR2 from the germline V gene are SGHTA and FQGNSA. Written as DNA, the CDR3 is TGTGCCAGCAGCTCCCGGACAGGGATTGGTCAGCCCCAGCATTTT. It translates to CASSSRTGIGQPQHF.

The chain links TRBV18 to TRBJ1-3; D gene ambiguous. CDR1 is KGHSH and CDR2 is LQKENI in the germline V gene. The CDR3 has 17 residues. The ends were cut back, 3 bases at V and 0 bases at J, with 15 bases in the middle. Written as DNA, the CDR3 is TGTGCCAGCTCACCTTACCCCCTTATGAGCTCTGGAAACACCATATATTTT. Its protein product is CASSPYPLMSSGNTIYF.

The chain recombines TRBV6-5 with TRBJ2-3; 13 nucleotides align to TRBD2. CDR3 size: 15 residues. The germline V gene encodes CDR1 MNHEY and CDR2 SVGAGI. Trimming removed 5 bases from V and 4 bases from J; junction bases left unmatched: 3. In DNA form, the CDR3 reads TGTGCCAGCAGTATGACTAGCGGGGGGCCAGATACGCAGTATTTT. This sequence encodes CASSMTSGGPDTQYF.

This clone was detected a few times. This chain uses TRBV18 with TRBJ1-5; D remains ambiguous. V was pared by 3 bases and J by 7 bases, with 16 bases between. The germline gives CDR1 KGHSH, CDR2 LQKENI. The CDR3 extends over 15 amino acids. In DNA form, the CDR3 reads TGTGCCAGCTCACCCCCCGGGAGAGGTGGCCAGCCCCAGCATTTT. This gives the protein CASSPPGRGGQPQHF.

The rearrangement links TRBV6-1 to TRBJ2-1, with 15 bases aligning to TRBD2. The CDR3 is 15 residues long. V shed 2 bases, J shed 12 bases, and the junction held 5 bases outside the gene matches. CDR1 is MNHNS, CDR2 SASEGT, per germline. CDR3 sequence reads: CASSERTSGGATQFF. The CDR3 DNA follows: TGTGCCAGCAGTGAAAGGACTAGCGGGGGGGCCACGCAGTTCTTC.

The V call is TRBV10-3, the J call TRBJ2-1; D perhaps matches TRBD2 (5 bases). V lost 0 bases and J lost 0, with 6 bases in between. There are 15 residues in the CDR3. Germline V gene data show CDR1 as ENHRY and CDR2 as SYGVKD. CDR3 protein: CAISESGSSYNEQFF. The CDR3 bases are TGTGCCATCAGTGAGTCGGGGAGCTCCTACAATGAGCAGTTCTTC.

This rearrangement joins TRBV7-8 to TRBJ2-2; D tentatively reads TRBD1 or TRBD2 (5 bases each). Trimming pared 5 bases from V and 7 bases from J, leaving 20 bases between. CDR3 length equals 16 residues. CDR1 is SGHVS, CDR2 FQNEAQ, per germline. As DNA, the CDR3 is TGTGCCAGCAGCGCGGCAACGGGGCCCATCGGCGGGGAGCTGTTTTTT. It yields the protein CASSAATGPIGGELFF.

The chain employs TRBV5-4 and TRBJ2-7; TRBD1 agrees at 9 bases. Germline assignment: CDR1 SGHNT and CDR2 YYREEE (reference sequence). The CDR3 length is 14 residues. The V and J ends lost 3 bases and 2 bases, in that order; junction bases with no gene match: 3. This CDR3 reads CASSSDRGAYEQYF. The CDR3 nucleotides are TGTGCCAGCAGCTCAGACAGGGGGGCCTACGAGCAGTACTTC. Drawing the rest from reference TRBV5-4 and TRBJ2-7, the complete variable domain is ETGVTQSPTHLIKTRGQQVTLRCSSQSGHNTVSWYQQALGQGPQFIFQYYREEENGRGNFPPRFSGLQFPNYSSELNVNALELDDSALYLCASSSDRGAYEQYFGPGTRLTVT.

The chain combines TRBV21-1 with TRBJ2-3; the table's D call TRBD2 went unverified against the DNA. TRBV21-1 is termed a pseudogene. This CDR3 has 16 amino acids. The chain's CDR3 is CASRLRGRGSTDTQYF. CDR3 in DNA: TGTGCCAGCAGACTACGCGGGCGGGGGAGCACAGATACGCAGTATTTT.

This chain links TRBV6-6 with TRBJ2-3, with 16 bases aligning to TRBD2. The germline V gene encodes CDR1 MNHNY and CDR2 SVGAGI (reference sequence). After removal of 5 bases from V and 4 bases from J, the junction contained 0 bases not matched to a gene. The CDR3 totals 15 residues. The CDR3 reads CASSGTSGGADTQYF. Here the CDR3 DNA reads TGTGCCAGCAGTGGGACTAGCGGGGGGGCAGATACGCAGTATTTT.

With regard to this clone: Different DNA sequences within this sample yield the same CDR3. The chain joins TRBV9 to TRBJ1-2; D remains ambiguous. From germline, CDR1 is SGDLS and CDR2 YYNGEE. V gave up 3 bases and J gave up 5 bases, with 2 bases separating them. CDR3 length equals 10 residues. The CDR3 loop is CASSGYGYTF. DNA for the CDR3: TGTGCCAGCAGCGGGTATGGCTACACCTTC.

This chain uses TRBV27 with TRBJ1-5, with 7 bases that match TRBD1. V lost 6 bases and J lost 3; bases outside the gene matches: 8. The CDR3 sequence is 15 residues long. CDR1 is MNHEY, CDR2 SMNVEV, per germline (reference sequence). Here the CDR3 DNA reads TGTGCCAGCAGCCGACAGGGACCGAACAATCAGCCCCAGCATTTT. This codes for CASSRQGPNNQPQHF.

This chain uses TRBV9 with TRBJ2-7; the D is unclear. Germline V CDR1 and CDR2: SGDLS, YYNGEE. Trimming pared 0 bases from V and 0 bases from J, leaving 7 bases between. The CDR3 has 14 amino acids. CDR3 DNA: TGTGCCAGCAGCGTAGGACACCTCTCCTACGAGCAGTACTTC. Translated, it gives CASSVGHLSYEQYF.

The genes are TRBV14 and TRBJ2-7, with D perhaps being TRBD1 or TRBD2 (6 bases each). Trimming removed 4 bases from V and 1 base from J, with 14 bases in between. CDR3 length: 15 amino acids. Germline loops: CDR1 SGHDN, CDR2 FVKESK. The CDR3 coding sequence is TGTGCCAGCAGCCTCCCGGGGGCGGGATCCTACGAGCAGTACTTC. Translation gives CASSLPGAGSYEQYF.

This clone was seen only once. The gene calls are TRBV7-9 and TRBJ2-1; D is unclear. V was clipped by 1 base and J by 4 bases, with 2 bases between them. The CDR3 has 12 amino acids. Germline V gene data show CDR1 as SEHNR and CDR2 as FQNEAQ (reference sequence). This CDR3 reads CASSLGYNEQFF. CDR3 DNA sequence: TGTGCCAGCAGCTTAGGGTACAATGAGCAGTTCTTC.